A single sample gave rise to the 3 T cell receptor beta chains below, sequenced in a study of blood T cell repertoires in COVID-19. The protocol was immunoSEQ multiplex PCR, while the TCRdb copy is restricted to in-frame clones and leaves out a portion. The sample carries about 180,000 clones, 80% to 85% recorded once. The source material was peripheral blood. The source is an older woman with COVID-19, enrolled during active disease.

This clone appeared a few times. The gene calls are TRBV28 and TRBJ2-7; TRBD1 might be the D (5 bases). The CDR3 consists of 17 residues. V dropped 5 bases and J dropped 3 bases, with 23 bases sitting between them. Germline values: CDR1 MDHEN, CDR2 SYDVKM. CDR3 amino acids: CASSDLGVTSLNYEQYF. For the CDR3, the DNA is TGTGCCAGCAGTGACCTAGGGGTCACCTCGCTGAACTACGAGCAGTACTTC.

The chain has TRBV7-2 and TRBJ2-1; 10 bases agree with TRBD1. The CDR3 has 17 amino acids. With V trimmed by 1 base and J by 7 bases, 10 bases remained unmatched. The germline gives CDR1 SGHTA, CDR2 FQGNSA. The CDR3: CASSLGGQGISGNEQFF. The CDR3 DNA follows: TGTGCCAGCAGCTTAGGGGGACAGGGGATAAGTGGAAATGAGCAGTTCTTC.

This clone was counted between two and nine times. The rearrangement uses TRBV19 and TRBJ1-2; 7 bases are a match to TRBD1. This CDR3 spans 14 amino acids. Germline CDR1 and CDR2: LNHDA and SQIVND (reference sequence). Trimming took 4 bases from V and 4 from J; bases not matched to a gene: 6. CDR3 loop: CASSRQGAIYGYTF. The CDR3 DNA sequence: TGTGCCAGTAGTAGACAGGGTGCGATCTATGGCTACACCTTC.